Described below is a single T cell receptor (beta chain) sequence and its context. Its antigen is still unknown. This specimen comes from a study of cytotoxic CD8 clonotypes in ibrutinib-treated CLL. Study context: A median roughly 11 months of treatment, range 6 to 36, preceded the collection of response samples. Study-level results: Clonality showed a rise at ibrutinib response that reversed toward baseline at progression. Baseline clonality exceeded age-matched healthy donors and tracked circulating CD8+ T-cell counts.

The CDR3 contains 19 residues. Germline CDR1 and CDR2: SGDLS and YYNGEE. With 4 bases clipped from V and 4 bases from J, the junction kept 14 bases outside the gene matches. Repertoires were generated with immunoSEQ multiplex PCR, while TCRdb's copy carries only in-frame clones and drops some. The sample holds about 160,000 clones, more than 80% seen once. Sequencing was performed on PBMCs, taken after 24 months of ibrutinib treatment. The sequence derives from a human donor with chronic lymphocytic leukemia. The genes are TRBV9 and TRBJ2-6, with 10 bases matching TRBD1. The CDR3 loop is CASSPNYRDRGSGANVLTF. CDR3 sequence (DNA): TGTGCCAGCAGCCCCAATTACCGGGACAGGGGCTCCGGGGCCAACGTCCTGACTTTC. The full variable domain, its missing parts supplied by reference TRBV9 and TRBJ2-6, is DSGVTQTPKHLITATGQRVTLRCSPRSGDLSVYWYQQSLDQGLQFLIQYYNGEERAKGNILERFSAQQFPDLHSELNLSSLELGDSALYFCASSPNYRDRGSGANVLTFGAGSRLTVL.